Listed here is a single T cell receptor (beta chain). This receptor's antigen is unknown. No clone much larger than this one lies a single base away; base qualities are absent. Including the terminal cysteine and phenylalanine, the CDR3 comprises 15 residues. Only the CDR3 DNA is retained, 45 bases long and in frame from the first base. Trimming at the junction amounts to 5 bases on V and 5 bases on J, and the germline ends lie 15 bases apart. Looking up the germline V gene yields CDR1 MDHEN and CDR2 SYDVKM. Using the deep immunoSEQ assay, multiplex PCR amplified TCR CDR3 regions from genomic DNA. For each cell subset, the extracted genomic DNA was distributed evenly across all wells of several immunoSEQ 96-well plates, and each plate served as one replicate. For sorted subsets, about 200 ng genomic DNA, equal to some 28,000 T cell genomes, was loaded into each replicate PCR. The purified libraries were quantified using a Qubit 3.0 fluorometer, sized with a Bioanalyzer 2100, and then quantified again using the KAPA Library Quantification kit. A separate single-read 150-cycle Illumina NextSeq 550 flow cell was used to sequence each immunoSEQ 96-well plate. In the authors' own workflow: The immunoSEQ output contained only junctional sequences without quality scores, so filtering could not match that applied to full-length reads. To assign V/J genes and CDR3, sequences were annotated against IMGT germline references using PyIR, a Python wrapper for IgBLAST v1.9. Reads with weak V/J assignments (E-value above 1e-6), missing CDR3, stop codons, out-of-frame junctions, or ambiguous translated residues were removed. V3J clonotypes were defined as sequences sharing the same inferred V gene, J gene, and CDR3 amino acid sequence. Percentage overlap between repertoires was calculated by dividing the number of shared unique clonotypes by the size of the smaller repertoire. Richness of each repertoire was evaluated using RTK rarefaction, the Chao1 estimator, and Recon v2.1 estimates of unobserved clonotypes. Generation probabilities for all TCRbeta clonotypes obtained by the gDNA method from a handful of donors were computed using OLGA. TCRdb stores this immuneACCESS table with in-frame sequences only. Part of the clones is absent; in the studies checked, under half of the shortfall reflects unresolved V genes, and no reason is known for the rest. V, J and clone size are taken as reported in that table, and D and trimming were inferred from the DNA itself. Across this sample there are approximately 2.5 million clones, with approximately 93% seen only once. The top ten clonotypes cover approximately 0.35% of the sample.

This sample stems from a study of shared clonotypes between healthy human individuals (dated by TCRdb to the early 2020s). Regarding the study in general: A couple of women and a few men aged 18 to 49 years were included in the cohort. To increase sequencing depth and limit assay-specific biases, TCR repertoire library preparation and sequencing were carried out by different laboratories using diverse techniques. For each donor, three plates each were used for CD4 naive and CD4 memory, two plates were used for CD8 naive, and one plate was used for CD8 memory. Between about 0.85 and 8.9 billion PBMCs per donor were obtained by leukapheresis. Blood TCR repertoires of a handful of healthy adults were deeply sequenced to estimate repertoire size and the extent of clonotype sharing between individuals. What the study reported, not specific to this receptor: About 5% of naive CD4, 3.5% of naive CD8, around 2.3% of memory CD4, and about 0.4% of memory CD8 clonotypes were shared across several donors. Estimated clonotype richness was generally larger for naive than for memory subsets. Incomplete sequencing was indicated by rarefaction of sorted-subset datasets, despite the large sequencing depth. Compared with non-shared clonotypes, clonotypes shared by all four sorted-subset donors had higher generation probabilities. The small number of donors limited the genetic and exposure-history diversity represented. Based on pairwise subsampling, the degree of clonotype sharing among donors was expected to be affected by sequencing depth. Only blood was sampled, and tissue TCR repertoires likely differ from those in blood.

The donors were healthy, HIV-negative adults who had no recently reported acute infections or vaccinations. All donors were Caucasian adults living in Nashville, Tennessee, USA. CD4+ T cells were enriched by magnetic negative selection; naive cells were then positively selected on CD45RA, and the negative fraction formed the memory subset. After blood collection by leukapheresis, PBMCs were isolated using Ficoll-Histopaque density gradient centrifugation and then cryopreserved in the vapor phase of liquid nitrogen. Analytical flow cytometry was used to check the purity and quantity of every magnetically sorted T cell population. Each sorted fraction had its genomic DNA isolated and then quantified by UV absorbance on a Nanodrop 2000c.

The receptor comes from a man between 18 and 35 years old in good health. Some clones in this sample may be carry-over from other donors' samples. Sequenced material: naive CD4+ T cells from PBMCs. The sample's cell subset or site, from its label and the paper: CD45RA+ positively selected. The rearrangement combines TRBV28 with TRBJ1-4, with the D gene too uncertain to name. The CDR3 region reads CASSPRAGFNEKLFF. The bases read TGTGCCAGCAGTCCACGAGCCGGGTTCAATGAAAAACTGTTTTTT.